The rows below give T cell receptor beta chains drawn from one sample of a study of blood T cell repertoires in COVID-19. Measured with immunoSEQ multiplex PCR; TCRdb has only the in-frame clones, and not every one. Of about 260,000 clones listed, roughly 90% are singletons. What was sequenced was peripheral blood. The origin of the receptors is a woman under 40 with COVID-19, enrolled during active disease. The CDR3 runs from the conserved cysteine through the conserved F or W. The D gene is left open where the match is weak.

d_gene: TRBD2; v_gene: TRBV28; j_gene: TRBJ2-7; CDR3aa: CASSRTSGVNEQYF; CDR3nt: TGTGCCAGCAGCCGGACTAGCGGGGTAAACGAGCAGTACTTC
d_gene: -; v_gene: TRBV6-2/TRBV6-3; j_gene: TRBJ1-5; CDR3aa: CASSYRGVHQPQHF; CDR3nt: TGTGCCAGCAGTTACCGGGGGGTACACCAGCCCCAGCATTTT
d_gene: TRBD2; v_gene: TRBV6-5; j_gene: TRBJ2-7; CDR3aa: CASSYSSGRAYEQYF; CDR3nt: TGTGCCAGCAGTTACTCTAGCGGGAGGGCCTACGAGCAGTACTTC
d_gene: TRBD1; v_gene: TRBV19; j_gene: TRBJ1-1; CDR3aa: CASSHRQGLNAEAFF; CDR3nt: TGTGCCAGTAGTCATCGACAGGGGCTGAACGCTGAAGCTTTCTTT
d_gene: -; v_gene: TRBV4-1; j_gene: TRBJ1-3; CDR3aa: CASSQGAVGNTIYF; CDR3nt: TGCGCCAGCAGCCAAGGGGCTGTCGGAAACACCATATATTTT
d_gene: -; v_gene: TRBV19; j_gene: TRBJ1-2; CDR3aa: CASTTDFHGYTF; CDR3nt: TGTGCCAGTACCACGGACTTCCATGGCTACACCTTC
d_gene: TRBD1; v_gene: TRBV6-5; j_gene: TRBJ2-7; CDR3aa: CASITGGSGYEQYF; CDR3nt: TGTGCCAGCATCACAGGGGGCAGCGGCTACGAGCAGTACTTC
d_gene: -; v_gene: TRBV9; j_gene: TRBJ2-2; CDR3aa: CASSPHGSGNTGELFF; CDR3nt: TGTGCCAGCAGCCCCCACGGCAGCGGGAACACCGGGGAGCTGTTTTTT
d_gene: -; v_gene: TRBV5-5; j_gene: TRBJ2-3; CDR3aa: CASSKYPGTTTDTQYF; CDR3nt: TGTGCCAGCAGCAAATACCCCGGGACAACCACAGATACGCAGTATTTT
d_gene: -; v_gene: TRBV6-4; j_gene: TRBJ1-2; CDR3aa: CASASNYGYTF; CDR3nt: TGTGCCAGCGCTAGTAACTATGGCTACACCTTC
d_gene: TRBD1; v_gene: TRBV11-2; j_gene: TRBJ2-7; CDR3aa: CASSPGQGYEQYF; CDR3nt: TGTGCCAGCAGCCCGGGACAGGGCTACGAGCAGTACTTC
d_gene: TRBD2; v_gene: TRBV2; j_gene: TRBJ2-3; CDR3aa: CASKSERGGMGVSSTDTQYF; CDR3nt: TGTGCCAGCAAGTCTGAGCGGGGCGGAATGGGGGTCTCTAGCACAGATACGCAGTATTTT
d_gene: TRBD1; v_gene: TRBV4-1; j_gene: TRBJ1-1; CDR3aa: CASSLRTGMNTEAFF; CDR3nt: TGCGCCAGCAGCCTACGGACAGGAATGAACACTGAAGCTTTCTTT
d_gene: TRBD2; v_gene: TRBV4-3; j_gene: TRBJ2-1; CDR3aa: CASSNRGTSGNNEQFF; CDR3nt: TGCGCCAGCAGCAATCGGGGGACTAGCGGTAACAATGAGCAGTTCTTC
d_gene: TRBD2; v_gene: TRBV6-5; j_gene: TRBJ2-7; CDR3aa: CASRVGLAGVYEQYF; CDR3nt: TGTGCCAGCAGAGTGGGACTAGCGGGAGTTTACGAGCAGTACTTC
d_gene: TRBD1; v_gene: TRBV5-4; j_gene: TRBJ1-1; CDR3aa: CASSPGQGRGGTEAFF; CDR3nt: TGTGCCAGCAGCCCTGGACAGGGGAGAGGTGGAACTGAAGCTTTCTTT